This T cell receptor (beta chain) was captured by sequencing in a study of CD8 T cells in ankylosing spondylitis. Study-level findings and limits: A TCR beta motif of several highly homologous variants seemed to mark ankylosing spondylitis blood.

TCRdb re-derived calls from the 5' RACE reads in MiXCR, one entry per CDR3 protein. This table has about 130,000 distinct CDR3 sequences, roughly 13% appearing once. Trimming pared 4 bases from V and 2 bases from J, leaving 18 bases between. The CDR3 has 15 amino acids. Germline V gives CDR1 DFQATT, CDR2 SNEGSKA (reference sequence). This clonotype has more than one count but fewer than ten. The antigen is unknown. The chain has TRBV20-1 and TRBJ2-7, with D perhaps matching TRBD2 (6 bases). The TCR was taken from a female donor with ankylosing spondylitis or in good health (not recorded which). Sequenced input: blood, either unsorted or a sorted T cell fraction (not recorded which). CDR3 sequence reads: CSAMIGGLVTYEQYF. The DNA of the CDR3 is TGCAGTGCTATGATCGGGGGACTGGTGACCTACGAGCAGTACTTC.